This TCR beta chain was profiled in a study of T cell repertoires in cytomegalovirus infection. Study overall: In public TCR beta signatures, there were indications of both CMV infection and matching HLA type.

TCRdb re-called the reads through MiXCR, storing one row per CDR3 protein. The profile shows approximately 200,000 distinct CDR3 sequences, approximately 30% of them singletons. The CDR3 is made up of 14 amino acids. Germline CDR1 reads SQVTM; CDR2 reads ANQGSEA. Unmatched junction bases numbered 8, after V lost 3 bases and J lost 4 bases. Study-wide findings and caveats: Totalled public TCR beta family frequency picked out people who carried CMV plus the relevant HLA. In two of eight donors, the top clonotype was HLA-C-restricted CMV-specific.

Comments on this clonotype: As yet, its antigen is unknown.

This TCR was recovered from a human donor in good health (CMV status not recorded). Some clones in this sample may be carry-over from other donors' samples. The chain is built from TRBV29-1 and TRBJ1-1; 7 positions match TRBD1. Sequenced material: PBMCs. The DNA for the CDR3 is TGCAGCGTTGAGAATACAGGGGAAGCCACTGAAGCTTTCTTT. Its translation is CSVENTGEATEAFF.